The T cell receptor (beta chain) described here comes from a study of blood T cell repertoires in COVID-19. The sample holds a few counts of this clone. CDR1 and CDR2 from the germline V gene are SEHNR and FQNEAQ (reference sequence). Between the trimmed V and J ends, which lost 3 bases and 0 bases, there was a span of 7 bases. CDR3 size: 14 residues. Generated by immunoSEQ multiplex PCR, the TCRdb table keeps only in-frame clones and is missing some. The sample yields 200,000 to 250,000 clones, 84% seen once. The chain employs TRBV7-9 and TRBJ2-3, with a possible D match to TRBD2 (6 bases). The sequencing sample was made of peripheral blood. The receptor comes from a woman in her twenties or thirties who had recovered from COVID-19. The CDR3 DNA reads TGTGCCAGCAGCTTCGGGACTAGCACAGATACGCAGTATTTT. Protein sequence: CASSFGTSTDTQYF.